The 18 T cell receptor beta chains presented below share a single source sample, sequenced in a study of spatial heterogeneity in lung cancer. Time point noted: blood at routine non-recurrence follow-up after resection. Unsorted whole RNA from tumor, nontumor lung or frozen PBMC underwent sequencing. TCRdb reanalysed the 5' RACE reads using MiXCR and keeps one entry per CDR3 protein. The repertoire consists of around 110,000 distinct CDR3 sequences, with 12% occurring once and the leading ten covering roughly 15%. The starting material was PBMCs, obtained at follow-up. The receptors derive from a male donor with early-stage non-small cell lung cancer.

This clonotype came up many times. The chain is built from TRBV10-3 and TRBJ2-3; unclear D gene. The CDR3 loop spans 17 amino acids. Germline values: CDR1 ENHRY, CDR2 SYGVKD. Trimming pared 2 bases from V and 2 bases from J, leaving 17 bases between. CDR3 sequence (DNA): TGTGCCATCAGTGAGATCCCCAAGGGTCTGCTCACAGATACGCAGTATTTT. It specifies CAISEIPKGLLTDTQYF.

The V call is TRBV11-2, the J call TRBJ2-5; possibly TRBD1 for D (7 bases). Germline values: CDR1 SGHAT, CDR2 FQNNGV. V was trimmed by 1 base and J by 0 bases, leaving 18 bases between them. This CDR3 contains 18 residues. CDR3: CASSLGLRQGLYQETQYF. In DNA form, the CDR3 reads TGTGCCAGCAGCTTAGGACTCCGACAGGGACTGTACCAAGAGACCCAGTACTTC. Filled out from reference TRBV11-2 and TRBJ2-5, the complete variable domain reads EAGVAQSPRYKIIEKRQSVAFWCNPISGHATLYWYQQILGQGPKLLIQFQNNGVVDDSQLPKDRFSAERLKGVDSTLKIQPAKLEDSAVYLCASSLGLRQGLYQETQYFGPGTRLLVL.

V gene TRBV4-3 combines with J gene TRBJ1-2; 11 nucleotides line up with TRBD1. Looked up from germline, CDR1 is LGHNA and CDR2 is YSLEER. After removal of 0 bases from V and 3 bases from J, the junction contained 9 bases not matched to a gene. CDR3 size: 18 residues. The CDR3 DNA is TGCGCCAGCAGCCAAGACGGAGCCGGGGACAGGGGGGACTATGGCTACACCTTC. Protein: CASSQDGAGDRGDYGYTF.

This rearrangement joins TRBV10-3 to TRBJ2-3; D is unresolved. V was cut by 6 bases and J by 2 bases, with 12 bases left in between. Germline CDR1 is ENHRY and CDR2 is SYGVKD. This CDR3 is 14 amino acids long. The CDR3 DNA is TGTGCCATCAGAGGGTTTGGATTCACAGATACGCAGTATTTT. Its protein product is CAIRGFGFTDTQYF.

This clonotype has only a few counts. The V gene is TRBV11-3, the J gene TRBJ2-2, with D maybe TRBD2 (6 bases). In germline, CDR1 is SGHNT, CDR2 YENEEA. The CDR3 covers 17 residues. The V end was cut by 6 bases, the J end by 0 bases, with 17 bases between. The DNA for the CDR3 is TGTGCCAGCAGATCAGATGGCGGGGTGTCGAACACCGGGGAGCTGTTTTTT. Residues: CASRSDGGVSNTGELFF.

There are many counts of this clonotype. The V call is TRBV18, the J call TRBJ2-2; D perhaps matches TRBD1 (5 bases). From germline, CDR1 is KGHSH and CDR2 LQKENI. The CDR3 totals 13 residues. With 5 bases removed from V and 5 bases from J, the gap between germline ends came to 9 bases. CDR3 sequence (DNA): TGTGCCAGCTCAACCCGACAGACCGGGGAGCTGTTTTTT. Protein sequence: CASSTRQTGELFF.

This clonotype came up a few times. This chain connects TRBV28 to TRBJ2-2, with D hard to call. Trimming left V 4 bases short and J 6 bases short, with 9 bases between. CDR1 is MDHEN, CDR2 SYDVKM, per germline. The CDR3 spans 13 residues. CDR3 coding DNA: TGTGCCAGCAGTTCGGTCCCTCCCGGGGAGCTGTTTTTT. This gives the protein CASSSVPPGELFF. Using reference TRBV28 and TRBJ2-2 for the parts outside the CDR3, the full variable domain is DVKVTQSSRYLVKRTGEKVFLECVQDMDHENMFWYRQDPGLGLRLIYFSYDVKMKEKGDIPEGYSVSREKKERFSLILESASTNQTSMYLCASSSVPPGELFFGEGSRLTVL.

This clonotype was recorded many times. The gene calls are TRBV29-1 and TRBJ2-7, with 7 bases aligning to TRBD1. This CDR3 contains 18 residues. V trimming: 8 bases; J trimming: 2 bases; junction bases outside the gene matches: 24. Germline V gene data show CDR1 as SQVTM and CDR2 as ANQGSEA. CDR3 sequence reads: CSSTRGIRQGGYPYEQYF. The CDR3 nucleotides read TGCAGCTCGACGAGGGGGATAAGACAGGGCGGATATCCCTACGAGCAGTACTTC.

This sequence joins TRBV4-1 and TRBJ1-5, with D unclear. V was trimmed by 0 bases and J by 4 bases, leaving 10 bases between them. Germline CDR1 and CDR2: MGHRA and YSYEKL. CDR3 length: 15 amino acids. The CDR3 nucleotides read TGCGCCAGCAGCCAAGAGCCAGGTCTTAATCAGCCCCAGCATTTT. Residues: CASSQEPGLNQPQHF.

The rearrangement joins TRBV5-1 to TRBJ1-1; 10 nucleotides line up with TRBD1. V dropped 3 bases and J dropped 1; count of bases not matched to a gene: 3. From germline, CDR1 is SGHRS and CDR2 YFSETQ. The CDR3 consists of 15 residues. The CDR3 nucleotides are TGCGCCAGCAGCTGGGACAGGGGCTCGAACACTGAAGCTTTCTTT. As protein: CASSWDRGSNTEAFF.

This clonotype was found a few times. This rearrangement joins TRBV5-1 to TRBJ2-7; 9 bases line up with TRBD1. CDR1 SGHRS and CDR2 YFSETQ come from the germline V gene. V lost 4 bases to trimming and J lost 6 bases; unmatched junction nucleotides: 8. CDR3 length: 14 residues. The CDR3 DNA reads as TGCGCCAGCAGCGTTACGGGACAGGGCATCGAGCAGTACTTC. Translated, it gives CASSVTGQGIEQYF.

This clonotype was seen repeatedly, ten times or more. This chain uses TRBV6-5 with TRBJ1-2; weak D call: TRBD1 (6 bases). This CDR3 contains 17 residues. Germline loops: CDR1 MNHEY, CDR2 SVGAGI. V was clipped by 5 bases and J by 0 bases, with 19 bases between them. This CDR3 is CASSPRGGVTANYGYTF. In nucleotides, the CDR3 is TGTGCCAGCAGTCCCCGAGGGGGTGTCACCGCTAACTATGGCTACACCTTC.

This clonotype was detected many times. The chain employs TRBV13 and TRBJ1-1, with D possibly TRBD1 on 5 matching bases. Germline V gives CDR1 PRHDT, CDR2 FYEKMQ (reference sequence). This CDR3 spans 14 amino acids. Deletions cut 5 bases from V and 3 bases from J, with 13 bases between. CDR3 nucleotides: TGTGCCAGCAGCCCGTACCAGGGTCACACTGAAGCTTTCTTT. It yields the protein CASSPYQGHTEAFF.

V is TRBV7-9 and J is TRBJ2-7, with TRBD1 matching 8 bases. This CDR3 has 15 residues. Germline V gene data show CDR1 as SEHNR and CDR2 as FQNEAQ (reference sequence). Trimming removed 5 bases from V and 5 bases from J; junction bases left unmatched: 11. CDR3 sequence: CASSDDRDRLNEQYF. The CDR3 DNA reads TGTGCCAGCAGCGACGACCGGGACAGGTTAAACGAGCAGTACTTC.

The V and J genes are TRBV29-1 and TRBJ2-7, with a weak D call TRBD2 (6 bases). Trimming stripped 7 bases from V and 2 bases from J, with 12 bases between. The CDR3 has 12 residues. In germline, CDR1 is SQVTM, CDR2 ANQGSEA. This CDR3 reads CSARGFTYEQYF. The CDR3, as DNA: TGCAGCGCTCGGGGGTTTACCTACGAGCAGTACTTC.

This clonotype appeared a few times. J is TRBJ1-1 and V is TRBV12-3 or TRBV12-4; TRBD1 agrees at 9 bases. J lost 8 bases, V lost 4 bases, and 11 bases had no gene match. The CDR3 spans 15 residues. DNA of the CDR3: TGTGCCAGCAGTTCCTCCCGGGACAGGGTTTCAGAAGCTTTCTTT. Protein: CASSSSRDRVSEAFF.

The chain joins TRBV11-3 to TRBJ2-3, with a weak D call TRBD2 (5 bases). Germline V gene data show CDR1 as SGHNT and CDR2 as YENEEA. V was pared by 5 bases and J by 2 bases, with 14 bases between. The CDR3 sequence is 15 residues long. CDR3 region: CASSPVGAFTDTQYF. CDR3 DNA: TGTGCCAGCAGCCCAGTGGGAGCGTTCACAGATACGCAGTATTTT. Combining the CDR3 with reference TRBV11-3 and TRBJ2-3 gives the whole variable domain EAGVVQSPRYKIIEKKQPVAFWCNPISGHNTLYWYLQNLGQGPELLIRYENEEAVDDSQLPKDRFSAERLKGVDSTLKIQPAELGDSAVYLCASSPVGAFTDTQYFGPGTRLTVL.

V and J are TRBV6-2 or TRBV6-3 and TRBJ2-7; no clear D. Trimming cost V 0 bases and J 4 bases, with 19 bases left between them. This CDR3 has 17 amino acids. Germline lookup yields CDR1 MNHEY and CDR2 SVGEGT. The CDR3 protein is CASSYSMYHEFQYEQYF. In DNA, the CDR3 is TGTGCCAGCAGTTACTCGATGTATCATGAATTTCAGTACGAGCAGTACTTC.